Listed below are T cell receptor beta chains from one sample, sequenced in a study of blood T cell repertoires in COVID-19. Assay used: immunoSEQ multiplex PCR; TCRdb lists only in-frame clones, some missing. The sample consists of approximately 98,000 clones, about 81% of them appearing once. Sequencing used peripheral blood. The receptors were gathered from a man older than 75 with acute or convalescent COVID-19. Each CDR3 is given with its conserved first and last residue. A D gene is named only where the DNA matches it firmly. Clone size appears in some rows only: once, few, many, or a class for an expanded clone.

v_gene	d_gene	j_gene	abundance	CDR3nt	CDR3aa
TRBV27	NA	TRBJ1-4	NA	TGTGCCAGCAGTTTATGGGGGCCTAATGAAAAACTGTTTTTT	CASSLWGPNEKLFF
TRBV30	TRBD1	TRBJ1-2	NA	TGTGCCTGGAGTGTTGATACAGGGGGCCGCGATGGCTACACCTTC	CAWSVDTGGRDGYTF
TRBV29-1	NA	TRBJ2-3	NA	TGCAGCGGCCAGTTCACAGATACGCAGTATTTT	CSGQFTDTQYF
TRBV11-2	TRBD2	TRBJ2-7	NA	TGTGCCAGCAGCCCGACTAGCGGAACGTACGAGCAGTACTTC	CASSPTSGTYEQYF
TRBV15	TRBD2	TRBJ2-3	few	TGTGCCACCAGCGTGGGGGGGTCTTTAGATACGCAGTATTTT	CATSVGGSLDTQYF
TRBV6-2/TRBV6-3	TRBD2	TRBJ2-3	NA	TGTGCCAGCAGCGAAGAGCGGGGGGCTAGCACAGATACGCAGTATTTT	CASSEERGASTDTQYF
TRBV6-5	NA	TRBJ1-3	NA	TGTGCCAGCAGTTTAGGGGGCTCTGGAAACACCATATATTTT	CASSLGGSGNTIYF
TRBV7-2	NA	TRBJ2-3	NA	TGTGCCAGCAGCAAGGGGTACACAGATACGCAGTATTTT	CASSKGYTDTQYF
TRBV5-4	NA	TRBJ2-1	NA	TGTGCCAGCAGCTTGGCCGGTGAGCAGTTCTTC	CASSLAGEQFF
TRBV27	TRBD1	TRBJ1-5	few	TGTGCCAGCAGTCGGGGGACAGGGGGCGCGTGGCCCCAGCATTTT	CASSRGTGGAWPQHF
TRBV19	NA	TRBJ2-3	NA	TGTGCCAGTAGTATGTGGGGGGTGGTCTCTTCATTGGCGGACACAGATACGCAGTATTTT	CASSMWGVVSSLADTDTQYF
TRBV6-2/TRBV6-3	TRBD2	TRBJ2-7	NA	TGTGCCAGCAGTTCAACAAGCCGACTAGCTCCCGACGAGCAGTACTTC	CASSSTSRLAPDEQYF
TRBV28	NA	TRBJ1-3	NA	TGTGCCAGCAGTTTCCCGGAGGGAGTAGGAAACACCATATATTTT	CASSFPEGVGNTIYF
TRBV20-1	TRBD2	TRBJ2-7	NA	TGCAGTCTTAGCGGGAGCAACGAGCAGTACTTC	CSLSGSNEQYF
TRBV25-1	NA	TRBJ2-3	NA	TGTGCCAGCAGTGAATGGAGGGGGCCAGATACGCAGTATTTT	CASSEWRGPDTQYF
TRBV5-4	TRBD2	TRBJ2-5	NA	TGTGCCAGCAGCTTGAGTAGCGGGGGTGGGGAGACCCAGTACTTC	CASSLSSGGGETQYF
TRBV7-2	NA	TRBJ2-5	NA	TGTGCCAGCAGCTTCGGCGGGATGGGGGAGACCCAGTACTTC	CASSFGGMGETQYF
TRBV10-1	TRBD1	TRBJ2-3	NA	TGCGCCAGCAGTCACATACAGGGGACAGATACGCAGTATTTT	CASSHIQGTDTQYF
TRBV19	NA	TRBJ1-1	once	TGTGCCAGTAGTATGCAGCGTCGCAACACTGAAGCTTTCTTT	CASSMQRRNTEAFF
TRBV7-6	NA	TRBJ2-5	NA	TGTGCCAGCAGCTTATCCGGGGTGGAGACCCAGTACTTC	CASSLSGVETQYF
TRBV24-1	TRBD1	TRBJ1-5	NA	TGTGCCACCAGTCGCCGCCCCGGGACAGGGGGCTTAAGTGGCAATCAGCCCCAGCATTTT	CATSRRPGTGGLSGNQPQHF
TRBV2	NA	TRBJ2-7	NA	TGTGCCAGCAGTGAAGTCCGGCAGGGGCTCTACGAGCAGTACTTC	CASSEVRQGLYEQYF
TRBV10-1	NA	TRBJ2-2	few	TGCGCCAGCAGTGGCAGGACCGGGGAGCTGTTTTTT	CASSGRTGELFF
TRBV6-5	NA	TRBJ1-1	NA	TGTGCCAGCAGTTACTACGGGGACACTGAAGCTTTCTTT	CASSYYGDTEAFF
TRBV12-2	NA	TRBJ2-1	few	TGTGCAAGTCGCTTAGCGACTAGCGGGAGTGGCGATGAGCAGTTCTTC	CASRLATSGSGDEQFF
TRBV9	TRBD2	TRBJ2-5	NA	TGTGCCAGCAGCGTAGGACTAGCGGGGGCCGCGGGAGAGACCCAGTACTTC	CASSVGLAGAAGETQYF
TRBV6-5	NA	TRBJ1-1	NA	TGTGCCAGCATAAGTCATGGGCGAACTGAAGCTTTCTTT	CASISHGRTEAFF
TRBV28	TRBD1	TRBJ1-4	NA	TGTGCCAGCAGTTTTATCAGGGGGTCTAATGAAAAACTGTTTTTT	CASSFIRGSNEKLFF
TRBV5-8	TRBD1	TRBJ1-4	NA	TGTGCCAGCAGCCAAGGACAGGACCATGAAAAACTGTTTTTT	CASSQGQDHEKLFF
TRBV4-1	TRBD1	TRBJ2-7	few	TGCGCCAGCAGCCAAGACGACAGGGACTACGAGCAGTACTTC	CASSQDDRDYEQYF
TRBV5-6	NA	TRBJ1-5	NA	TGTGCCAGCAGTTCCTCCAGACAGCGCAATCAGCCCCAGCATTTT	CASSSSRQRNQPQHF
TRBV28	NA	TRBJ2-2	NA	TGTGCCAGCAGTTTAACAGCCGGCGCGAACACCGGGGAGCTGTTTTTT	CASSLTAGANTGELFF
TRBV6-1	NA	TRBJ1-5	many	TGTGCCAGCAGTGAAGTTTACGGTGATCAGCCCCAGCATTTT	CASSEVYGDQPQHF
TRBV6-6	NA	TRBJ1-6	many	TGTGCCAGCAGGCTCAGGGTTAGGAATTCACCCCTCCACTTT	CASRLRVRNSPLHF